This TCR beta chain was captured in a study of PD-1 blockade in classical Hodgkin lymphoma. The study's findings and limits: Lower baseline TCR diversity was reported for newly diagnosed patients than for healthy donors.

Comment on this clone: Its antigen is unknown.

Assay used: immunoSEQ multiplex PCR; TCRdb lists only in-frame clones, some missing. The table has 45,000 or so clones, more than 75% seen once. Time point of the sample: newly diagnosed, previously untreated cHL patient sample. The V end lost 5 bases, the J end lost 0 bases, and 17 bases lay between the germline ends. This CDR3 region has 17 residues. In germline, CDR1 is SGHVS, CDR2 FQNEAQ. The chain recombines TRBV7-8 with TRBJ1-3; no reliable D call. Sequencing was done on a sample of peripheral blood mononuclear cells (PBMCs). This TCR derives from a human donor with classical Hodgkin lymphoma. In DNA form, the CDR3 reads TGTGCCAGCAGCCGATCCACCCCAGCGAGCTCTGGAAACACCATATATTTT. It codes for CASSRSTPASSGNTIYF.